This T cell receptor (beta chain) originates from a study of OX40 agonist ivuxolimab in advanced cancers. Study context: Dose-escalation cases comprised hepatocellular carcinoma, melanoma, renal cell or head and neck cancer. Study observations and caveats: Researchers report that CD8+ T cells had, on average, more expanded clones than CD4+. At doses 0.1 to 3.0 mg/kg, CD4+ and CD8+ clones expanded.

Sequencing used immunoSEQ multiplex PCR; TCRdb keeps in-frame clones, though not all of them. The repertoire has about 50,000 clones, approximately 80% of them found once; the top ten carry roughly 3.9%. Germline CDR1 and CDR2: LNHDA and SQIVND (reference sequence). Trimming pared 3 bases from V and 3 bases from J, leaving 9 bases between. The CDR3 has 14 amino acids. The investigators sampled blood at baseline, at cycle 4 day 1, and at cycle 7 day 1. On this clone: The antigen remains unidentified.

The rearrangement joins TRBV19 to TRBJ2-1; D gene uncertain. The sequence was obtained from an adult with an advanced solid tumor such as melanoma, head and neck, liver or kidney cancer. Sequencing was performed on CD4+ or CD8+ T cells sorted from blood, taken in a trial of the OX40 agonist ivuxolimab. CDR3 region: CASSIFTNYNEQFF. The CDR3 DNA reads as TGTGCCAGTAGTATCTTTACTAACTACAATGAGCAGTTCTTC.